These 9 T cell receptor beta chains originate from one sample sequenced in a study of identical twins' blood T cells. TCRdb ran MiXCR on the 5' RACE reads and lists one entry per CDR3 protein. The sample has 350,000 to 450,000 distinct CDR3 sequences, 25% to 35% seen once; the top ten hold about 6%. The sample consisted of PBMCs. These receptors all come from a woman aged 18-55 years in good health.

This chain connects TRBV5-1 to TRBJ2-3, with D hard to call. Germline V gene sequence: CDR1 SGHRS, CDR2 YFSETQ. The V and J ends lost 4 bases and 2 bases respectively, with 17 bases between them. The CDR3 sequence is 16 residues long. This chain's CDR3 is CASSSGIGGTTDTQYF. CDR3 coding DNA: TGCGCCAGCAGCAGTGGAATCGGCGGAACCACAGATACGCAGTATTTT.

This clonotype was detected a few times. The gene calls are TRBV29-1 and TRBJ1-1; maybe TRBD1 (5 bases). Germline V gene data show CDR1 as SQVTM and CDR2 as ANQGSEA. This CDR3 spans 14 amino acids. V lost 1 base and J lost 4, with 13 bases in between. The CDR3 spells CSVEAYRGITEAFF. The CDR3 bases are TGCAGCGTTGAAGCTTATCGGGGGATCACTGAAGCTTTCTTT. Full variable domain (remainder filled in from reference TRBV29-1 and TRBJ1-1): SAVISQKPSRDICQRGTSLTIQCQVDSQVTMMFWYRQQPGQSLTLIATANQGSEATYESGFVIDKFPISRPNLTFSTLTVSNMSPEDSSIYLCSVEAYRGITEAFFGQGTRLTVV.

V gene TRBV5-1 combines with J gene TRBJ1-2; 10 bases agree with TRBD1. The CDR3 is 15 residues long. Germline loops: CDR1 SGHRS, CDR2 YFSETQ. The V gene end was trimmed by 4 bases and the J gene end by 4 bases; junction bases not matched to a gene: 7. CDR3 sequence: CASSRDRGGIYGYTF. In DNA form, the CDR3 reads TGCGCCAGCAGCAGGGACAGGGGTGGAATCTATGGCTACACCTTC.

V is TRBV7-2 and J is TRBJ2-2; a weak D match, TRBD1 (6 bases). The CDR3 runs 15 residues. Germline assignment: CDR1 SGHTA and CDR2 FQGNSA. V was shortened by 0 bases and J by 5 bases, with 10 bases between the two germline ends. Here the CDR3 reads CASSLATGGTGELFF. Here the CDR3 DNA reads TGTGCCAGCAGCTTAGCGACAGGTGGGACCGGGGAGCTGTTTTTT.

This clonotype occurred a few times. V usage is TRBV2 and J usage is TRBJ1-1; unclear D gene. Per the germline V gene, CDR1 is SNHLY and CDR2 is FYNNEI. The V end was cut by 1 base, the J end by 0 bases, with 6 bases between. The CDR3 runs 14 residues. The CDR3 is CASSEGTVNTEAFF. In DNA, the CDR3 is TGTGCCAGCAGTGAAGGGACCGTGAACACTGAAGCTTTCTTT.

About this clonotype itself: A much larger clonotype is one base distant, so this may be a read error. The chain uses TRBV20-1 and TRBJ1-1; 7 bases align to TRBD1. CDR3 length: 15 amino acids. Germline values: CDR1 DFQATT, CDR2 SNEGSKA (reference sequence). The ends lost 3 bases at V and 3 bases at J; junction bases unmatched: 10. CDR3 loop: CSASFERTGDTEAFF. In DNA form, the CDR3 reads TGCAGTGCTAGTTTCGAACGGACAGGTGACACTGAAGCTTTCTTT.

The chain carries TRBV20-1 and TRBJ1-1; D remains ambiguous. The CDR3 sequence is 14 residues long. CDR1 and CDR2 from the germline V gene are DFQATT and SNEGSKA (reference sequence). V was pared by 4 bases and J by 0 bases, with 12 bases between. CDR3 sequence: CSATTRQLNTEAFF. The CDR3 DNA reads TGCAGTGCTACGACCCGGCAGTTGAACACTGAAGCTTTCTTT.

In its sample, this clonotype was seen a few times. V and J are TRBV9 and TRBJ1-6; tentatively, D is TRBD1 (5 bases). The V end lost 4 bases, the J end lost 8 bases, and 22 bases lay between the germline ends. The CDR3 covers 17 residues. Germline V gene data show CDR1 as SGDLS and CDR2 as YYNGEE. CDR3 region: CASSLPSGQAADSPLHF. For the CDR3, the DNA is TGTGCCAGCAGCCTACCGTCGGGGCAGGCGGCGGATTCACCCCTCCACTTT. Variable domain in full (rest from reference TRBV9 and TRBJ1-6): DSGVTQTPKHLITATGQRVTLRCSPRSGDLSVYWYQQSLDQGLQFLIQYYNGEERAKGNILERFSAQQFPDLHSELNLSSLELGDSALYFCASSLPSGQAADSPLHFGNGTRLTVT.

The chain uses TRBV7-9 and TRBJ2-1; a weak D match, TRBD2 (6 bases). The V end was cut by 8 bases, the J end by 7 bases, with 12 bases between. CDR1 SEHNR and CDR2 FQNEAQ come from the germline V gene (reference sequence). CDR3 length equals 12 residues. CDR3 region: CASDGGSNEQFF. The CDR3 coding sequence is TGTGCCAGCGACGGGGGAAGTAATGAGCAGTTCTTC.